These 14 T cell receptor beta chains originate from one sample sequenced in a study of cytomegalovirus exposure and HLA in healthy donors. Profiling relied on immunoSEQ multiplex PCR, and the TCRdb table lists in-frame clones only, not all of them. The sample holds some 140,000 clones, roughly 86% seen once. The material sequenced was PBMCs. Receptor source: a woman in her twenties or thirties in good health and CMV-seronegative.

V gene TRBV2 combines with J gene TRBJ1-1; D gene uncertain. V lost 4 bases and J lost 5, with 14 bases in between. CDR3 length equals 14 residues. Per germline, CDR1 SNHLY and CDR2 FYNNEI. CDR3 sequence reads: CASSGTGFRTEAFF. The CDR3 DNA reads as TGTGCCAGCAGTGGAACGGGTTTTAGAACTGAAGCTTTCTTT.

The chain links TRBV19 to TRBJ2-6; 10 positions match TRBD1. The CDR3 consists of 16 residues. Per the germline V gene, CDR1 is LNHDA and CDR2 is SQIVND (reference sequence). The V and J ends lost 7 bases and 0 bases, in that order; junction bases with no gene match: 3. CDR3: CASMDRGYSGANVLTF. In DNA, the CDR3 is TGTGCCAGTATGGACAGGGGGTACTCTGGGGCCAACGTCCTGACTTTC. Using reference TRBV19 and TRBJ2-6 for the parts outside the CDR3, the full variable domain is DGGITQSPKYLFRKEGQNVTLSCEQNLNHDAMYWYRQDPGQGLRLIYYSQIVNDFQKGDIAEGYSVSREKKESFPLTVTSAQKNPTAFYLCASMDRGYSGANVLTFGAGSRLTVL.

V and J are TRBV5-4 and TRBJ2-3; 7 positions match TRBD1. The CDR3 has 17 amino acids. Germline values: CDR1 SGHNT, CDR2 YYREEE (reference sequence). After removal of 0 bases from V and 5 bases from J, the junction contained 12 bases not matched to a gene. The CDR3 reads CASSLAALGRGKDTQYF. CDR3 nucleotide sequence: TGTGCCAGCAGCTTGGCGGCTTTGGGCAGGGGGAAAGATACGCAGTATTTT.

This chain joins TRBV7-2 and TRBJ2-7, with D unclear. Between the trimmed V and J ends, which lost 8 bases and 1 base, there was a span of 15 bases. CDR1 and CDR2 (germline): SGHTA, FQGNSA. The CDR3 totals 14 residues. Here the CDR3 DNA reads TGTGCCAGCTCCCCTCATCAGATATCCTACGAGCAGTACTTC. This sequence encodes CASSPHQISYEQYF.

This chain connects TRBV7-2 to TRBJ1-1; D possibly corresponds to TRBD1 (6 bases). The CDR3 is 14 residues long. Per the germline V gene, CDR1 is SGHTA and CDR2 is FQGNSA. Trimming pared 4 bases from V and 1 base from J, leaving 10 bases between. In DNA, the CDR3 is TGTGCCAGCAGCTGGTCGGGACAGAACACTGAAGCTTTCTTT. Its translation is CASSWSGQNTEAFF.

J is TRBJ2-1 and V is TRBV14, with D possibly being TRBD2 (6 bases). This CDR3 region has 14 residues. Looked up from germline, CDR1 is SGHDN and CDR2 is FVKESK. V lost 1 base and J lost 9, with 13 bases in between. The CDR3 region has the DNA TGTGCCAGCAGCCAAGTTGTTGTGGAGGGTGAGCAGTTCTTC. It is translated as CASSQVVVEGEQFF. Looking up the rest from reference TRBV14 and TRBJ2-1 gives the full variable domain: EAGVTQFPSHSVIEKGQTVTLRCDPISGHDNLYWYRRVMGKEIKFLLHFVKESKQDESGMPNNRFLAERTGGTYSTLKVQPAELEDSGVYFCASSQVVVEGEQFFGPGTRLTVL.

CDR3 DNA: TGTGCCAGCAGCCAAGGAAGCCTAGCGGGGGGGCCTGACCCCTTTTCAGATACGCAGTATTTT. Protein sequence: CASSQGSLAGGPDPFSDTQYF. The V and J genes are TRBV4-2 and TRBJ2-3; 12 bases line up with TRBD2. V shed 1 base and J 4 bases; nucleotides not matched to a gene: 18. Germline V lookup: CDR1 LGHNA, CDR2 YNFKEQ. CDR3 length: 21 amino acids.

The table lists this clone with a few counts. The genes are TRBV10-3 and TRBJ2-7; TRBD1 agrees at 7 bases. The J segment lost 3 bases and the V segment lost 6 bases, leaving 11 bases of the junction unmatched. CDR3 size: 15 residues. Germline CDR1 is ENHRY and CDR2 is SYGVKD. The CDR3 bases are TGTGCCATCAGGGACTCCGGGACAGACCACTACGAGCAGTACTTC. This sequence encodes CAIRDSGTDHYEQYF.

The chain uses TRBV11-3 and TRBJ2-2; D remains ambiguous. Per germline, CDR1 SGHNT and CDR2 YENEEA. The V and J ends lost 2 bases and 1 base respectively, with 2 bases between them. The CDR3 runs 13 residues. The CDR3 reads CASSLRNTGELFF. CDR3 bases: TGTGCCAGCAGCTTACGGAACACCGGGGAGCTGTTTTTT.

This chain links TRBV4-2 with TRBJ2-3; 8 nucleotides match TRBD2. The V segment lost 3 bases and the J segment 7 bases; nucleotides outside the gene matches: 12. CDR1 LGHNA and CDR2 YNFKEQ come from the germline V gene. The CDR3 is 16 residues long. CDR3 region: CASSHTPVRGGNTQYF. DNA for the CDR3: TGTGCCAGCAGCCACACCCCGGTACGGGGGGGAAATACGCAGTATTTT.

CDR3 amino acids: CASRRQGTTGELFF. The CDR3, as DNA: TGTGCCAGCAGACGACAGGGGACCACCGGGGAGCTGTTTTTT. This chain connects TRBV28 to TRBJ2-2; 8 bases fit TRBD1. V was clipped by 6 bases and J by 4 bases; unmatched bases: 4. This CDR3 comprises 14 residues. Per germline, CDR1 MDHEN and CDR2 SYDVKM.

This clone was counted a single time. The J gene is TRBJ2-7, the V gene TRBV4-1; the match to TRBD2 covers 11 bases. The CDR3 is made up of 17 amino acids. The J segment lost 3 bases and the V segment lost 1 base, leaving 8 bases of the junction unmatched. The V gene's germline CDR1 is MGHRA and CDR2 YSYEKL. The CDR3 DNA follows: TGCGCCAGCAGCCAAGCCCCTACTAGCGGGGGAGTCTACGAGCAGTACTTC. It codes for CASSQAPTSGGVYEQYF.

This clone was observed a single time. The gene calls are TRBV5-1 and TRBJ2-3; 8 nucleotides line up with TRBD2. CDR1 is SGHRS and CDR2 is YFSETQ in the germline V gene. CDR3 length equals 14 residues. V was pared by 0 bases and J by 5 bases, with 2 bases of the junction left unmatched. CDR3 sequence: CASSLVSGEDTQYF. CDR3 nucleotides: TGCGCCAGCAGCTTGGTTAGCGGGGAAGATACGCAGTATTTT. Full variable domain (remainder filled in from reference TRBV5-1 and TRBJ2-3): KAGVTQTPRYLIKTRGQQVTLSCSPISGHRSVSWYQQTPGQGLQFLFEYFSETQRNKGNFPGRFSGRQFSNSRSEMNVSTLELGDSALYLCASSLVSGEDTQYFGPGTRLTVL.

This clone is classed as medium-sized. The V gene is TRBV6-5, the J gene TRBJ1-2; 11 positions match TRBD1. Germline CDR1 MNHEY, CDR2 SVGAGI. With V trimmed by 6 bases and J by 8 bases, 8 bases remained unmatched. The CDR3 covers 14 residues. CDR3 amino acids: CASSLGQGGYGYTF. The CDR3 DNA follows: TGTGCCAGCAGCCTGGGACAGGGGGGTTACGGCTACACCTTC.